The 4 T cell receptor beta chains given below trace back to one sample, sequenced in a study of T cells in Graves' hyperthyroidism and ophthalmopathy. From RNA transcripts, TCR beta CDR3 regions were amplified. TCR CDR3 underwent first-round RT-PCR with the HTBI primer set. TCRdb reanalysed the multiplex PCR reads using MiXCR and keeps one entry per CDR3 protein. The sample lists around 600,000 distinct CDR3 sequences, about a sixth occurring once. The sequenced material came from blood. Receptor source: a woman aged 25 to 39 with Graves' hyperthyroidism.

This clonotype turned up a few times. The CDR3 DNA follows: TGTGCCAGCAGCGCCCCTGGGGGAGCGGGCTCCGGGGAGCTGTTTTTT. Residues: CASSAPGGAGSGELFF. This rearrangement joins TRBV3-1 to TRBJ2-2, with D perhaps matching TRBD2 (6 bases). CDR3 size: 16 residues. Germline assignment: CDR1 LGHDT and CDR2 YNNKEL (reference sequence). Trimming took 5 bases from V and 6 from J, leaving 19 bases between them.

The sample holds many counts of this clonotype. V and J are TRBV18 and TRBJ2-7; no firm D call. The V and J ends lost 2 bases and 2 bases respectively, with 13 bases between them. The CDR3 loop spans 15 amino acids. Germline values: CDR1 KGHSH, CDR2 LQKENI. The CDR3 loop is CASSPSQDLAYEQYF. The CDR3 coding sequence is TGTGCCAGCTCACCAAGCCAGGACCTCGCCTACGAGCAGTACTTC. The full variable domain, with the rest looked up from reference TRBV18 and TRBJ2-7, is NAGVMQNPRHLVRRRGQEARLRCSPMKGHSHVYWYRQLPEEGLKFMVYLQKENIIDESGMPKERFSAEFPKEGPSILRIQQVVRGDSAAYFCASSPSQDLAYEQYFGPGTRLTVT.

The chain is built from TRBV19 and TRBJ2-1, with D possibly being TRBD1 or TRBD2 (5 bases each). The CDR3 extends over 14 amino acids. The V end lost 0 bases, the J end lost 8 bases, and 11 bases lay between the germline ends. The germline V gene has CDR1 LNHDA and CDR2 SQIVND (reference sequence). The CDR3 spells CASSIDRWGYEQFF. CDR3 DNA: TGTGCCAGTAGTATAGATCGGTGGGGGTATGAGCAGTTCTTC.

V and J are TRBV5-1 and TRBJ2-7; tentative D call: TRBD2 (6 bases). V was clipped by 4 bases and J by 2 bases, with 10 bases between them. CDR1 and CDR2 from the germline V gene are SGHRS and YFSETQ. The CDR3 runs 13 residues. The CDR3 sequence is CASSVASAYEQYF. CDR3 in DNA: TGCGCCAGCAGCGTCGCTAGCGCCTACGAGCAGTACTTC.